This T cell receptor (beta chain) was found in a study of vaccination effects on CD4 cells after COVID-19 (dated by TCRdb to between 2020 and 2023). For context, the study as a whole: Across the study, the median time from the second dose to post-vaccine sampling was 72 days (range 14 to 241). SARS-CoV-2 spike-specific CD4+ TCR repertoires were compared before and after mRNA vaccination in COVID-19 convalescent patients and in infection-naive vaccine recipients. Altogether, some 10 COVID-19 convalescent patients and a few SARS-CoV-2-naive healthy vaccine recipients made up the full study. Cultures from other donors in the study were sequenced with the Oncomine TCR Beta short-read assay on an Illumina iSeq 100.

The ViraFEST assay stimulated PBMC with viral peptide pools and then used TCR sequencing to identify antigen-specific CD4+ T cell clonotypes by expansion. After around ten days of culture, CD4+ T cells were isolated with the EasySep CD4+ T cell isolation kit. Each participant received two doses of an mRNA SARS-CoV-2 vaccine, either BNT162b2 or mRNA-1273. Healthy vaccine recipients had no prior SARS-CoV-2 infection, confirmed by negative nucleocapsid antibodies before and after vaccination. About 2 million PBMC per well were cultured in IMDM with 5% human AB serum, 7.5 to 10 IU/ml IL-2 and gentamicin, plus 10 ug/ml peptides. On days 3 and 7, half of the culture medium was replaced with fresh IL-2-containing medium. Unless noted otherwise, every peptide stimulation condition was cultured in triplicate wells. PBMC were separated from whole blood using Ficoll-Paque Plus gradient centrifugation and were then either cryopreserved at -140C or used fresh. The overlapping peptide pools covered the spike proteins of SARS-CoV-2 as well as those of the common cold coronaviruses HCoV-NL63, HCoV-OC43 and HCoV-229E. The QIAamp micro DNA kit was used to extract genomic DNA from the cultured CD4+ T cells.

The paper's findings and limits, for the study overall: Among healthy vaccine recipients, nearly all vaccine-induced clones were SARS-CoV-2 mono-reactive, and only 1 of 255 was cross-reactive with common cold coronaviruses. Marked clonal contraction was observed in both infection-induced and vaccine-induced clones at late post-vaccination timepoints, consistent with waning T cell responses. The study was limited by a small number of convalescent patients and lacked early post-infection timepoints.

In regard to this clone: The antigen this receptor binds is unknown. No base-level quality is on record; no much larger clone is a single base apart.

Unmatched junction bases come to 7, with V trimmed by 4 bases and J by 7 bases. CDR1 and CDR2 are drawn from the germline V gene: MGHRA, YSYEKL. From the cysteine through the phenylalanine, the CDR3 covers 14 amino acids. Only the CDR3 portion is preserved as DNA: 42 bases, with reading frame beginning at the first base. Receptors were amplified or captured by the immunoSEQ multiplex PCR assay. DNA from the CD4+ T cells that had been cultured and isolated underwent TCR beta CDR3 sequencing. Per the original workflow: Non-productive TCR sequences were removed, reads were trimmed to the CDR3 region, and CDR3s of at least 7 amino acids were retained. The MANAFEST web app was used to identify antigen-specific clonotypes by comparing expansion in peptide wells with expansion in reference cultures. For clones to be considered positive, expansion at FDR<0.05 versus reference and all other wells, an odds ratio above 5, and a frequency above 0.1% in two replicate wells were required. A clonotype was defined as cross-reactive if the clonotype was significantly expanded both in SARS-CoV-2 spike wells and in at least one common cold coronavirus spike condition. Levenshtein distance calculated with the stringdist R package was used to assess CDR3 similarity, and unrooted trees were constructed with ape in R 3.6.1. The clones in this table, taken by TCRdb from immuneACCESS, are in-frame only. Not every clone is retained; where verified, under half of the shortfall comes from an unresolved V gene, and the cause of the rest is unknown. That table is the source of V, J and clone size, and D and trimming were worked out from the DNA. The sample yields 35,000 to 40,000 clones; roughly four fifths were counted once. Roughly 2% of the sample is held by the ten biggest clonotypes.

The TCR originated in a human donor who received a COVID-19 vaccine. Some clones in this sample may be carry-over from other donors' samples. This sequence uses TRBV4-1 and TRBJ1-5, with 7 bases in between that match TRBD1. The source was CD4+ T cells from PBMCs cultured with HCoV-NL63 spike peptides, collected after COVID-19 vaccination. Interpreted using the paper, the cell subset or site label stands for: HCoV-NL63 spike overlapping peptide pool stimulation. The DNA reads TGCGCCAGCAGCCCGACAGGGACGGTGCAGCCCCAGCATTTT. Its protein product is CASSPTGTVQPQHF.